The clone carrying this TCR beta chain is categorized as medium-sized. Its cognate antigen is unknown. The CDR3 runs 15 residues. V was clipped by 4 bases and J by 4 bases, with 15 bases between them. Germline assignment: CDR1 SGHNT and CDR2 YENEEA. This entry comes from a study of tumor-infiltrating lymphocytes in primary liver carcinoma. Study results and caveats: Top-250-clone fractions were significantly higher in tumors than in blood (p = 0.039). Tumor-adjacent and tumor-blood pairs shared a smaller degree of overlap than tumor region pairs.

DNA and RNA were both co-extracted from around 20-30 mg of bulk tissue that had not been sorted. Those patients suffered from chronic HBV infection and were treatment-naive. The template, about 500 ng total RNA, yielded TCR beta cDNA made with a constant-region primer. Slightly modified ARM-PCR with three nested multiplex PCR rounds yielded TCR beta libraries. The study ran its first two PCR rounds for around 10 cycles each, using TRBV1-TRBV30 forward primers and a C-beta reverse primer. TCRdb passed the multiplex PCR reads through MiXCR, listing each CDR3 protein once. The sample lists about 92,000 distinct CDR3 sequences, 65% to 70% occurring once.

This chain uses TRBV11-3 with TRBJ2-3, with D possibly TRBD2 on 5 matching bases. The TCR sequence derives from a middle-aged man with primary liver carcinoma and hepatitis B virus infection. The sequenced sample was tumor-adjacent normal liver tissue. CDR3 coding DNA: TGTGCCAGCAGCTCCGGTGGAGGAGGCTCAGATACGCAGTATTTT. It translates to CASSSGGGGSDTQYF.